The TCR beta chain described here comes from a study of OX40 agonist ivuxolimab in advanced cancers. The overall study: Partial responses were recorded for three patients, including one with hepatocellular carcinoma and two with cutaneous melanoma.

Germline CDR1 LNHNV, CDR2 YYDKDF (reference sequence). V lost 3 bases, J lost 4 bases, and 4 bases stayed unmatched. This CDR3 region has 14 residues. A history of autoimmune disease or systemic immunosuppression excluded patients. Libraries were prepared by immunoSEQ multiplex PCR; TCRdb keeps only in-frame clonotypes and omits some of them. The sample shows 58,000 or so clones, approximately 90% of them seen only once. The specimen comprised CD4+ or CD8+ T cells sorted from blood, sampled in a trial of the OX40 agonist ivuxolimab. The clonotype comes from an adult with an advanced solid tumor such as melanoma, head and neck, liver or kidney cancer. This sequence joins TRBV15 and TRBJ1-1; the match to TRBD1 covers 8 bases. The CDR3 loop reads CATSSRQGSTEAFF. The CDR3 bases are TGTGCCACCAGCAGCCGACAGGGGAGCACTGAAGCTTTCTTT.